A single sample gave rise to the 18 T cell receptor beta chains below, sequenced in a study of CD8 T cells in ankylosing spondylitis (dated 2017 in TCRdb). Library preparation employed 5' RACE. The run used an Illumina HiSeq 2500. Clones were called with MiXCR by TCRdb after fastp trimmed the public reads at Q25, and only in-frame beta chains were retained. A single entry per CDR3 protein holds the most common genes and DNA from its merged rows. This sample holds 50,000 to 70,000 distinct CDR3 sequences; approximately 5.7% were observed only once. Approximately 5% of the sample is taken by the ten largest. Sample: synovial fluid, either unsorted or a sorted T cell fraction (not recorded which). These receptors came from a male donor with ankylosing spondylitis.

For this clonotype: This could be a read error, since a much larger clone is one nucleotide away. Since the CDR3 does not end with the conserved phenylalanine or tryptophan, this likely comes from a read error. The chain uses TRBV29-1 and TRBJ2-2; 7 bases agree with TRBD1. The V and J ends lost 5 bases and 4 bases, in that order; junction bases with no gene match: 4. Germline assignment: CDR1 SQVTM and CDR2 ANQGSEA. The CDR3 has 13 amino acids. The CDR3 here is CSVRQGITGELFL. The CDR3 nucleotides are TGCAGCGTTCGACAGGGCATCACCGGGGAGCTGTTTCTT.

This clonotype came up many times. The chain recombines TRBV5-1 with TRBJ1-1; a possible D gene is TRBD1 (5 bases). Germline assignment: CDR1 SGHRS and CDR2 YFSETQ. This CDR3 is 14 amino acids long. V lost 4 bases to trimming and J lost 11 bases, with 21 bases between them. CDR3 loop: CASSPRQDNTPAFF. The CDR3 DNA is TGCGCCAGCAGCCCCCGTCAGGACAACACTCCGGCTTTCTTT.

This sequence joins TRBV11-1 and TRBJ2-1, with D perhaps matching TRBD1 or TRBD2 (6 bases each). Trimming cost V 5 bases and J 5 bases, with 19 bases left between them. The CDR3 covers 16 residues. Germline V lookup: CDR1 SGHAT, CDR2 FQDESV (reference sequence). CDR3 in amino acids: CASSLPGWRGDNEQFF. For the CDR3, the DNA is TGTGCCAGCAGCCTGCCCGGATGGAGGGGGGACAATGAGCAGTTCTTC.

The gene calls are TRBV7-6 and TRBJ2-2; TRBD2 is a possible D gene (5 bases). The germline gives CDR1 SGHVS, CDR2 FNYEAQ. The V gene lost 6 bases and the J gene lost 5 bases, with 13 bases spanning the gap. The CDR3 totals 14 residues. The CDR3 DNA reads as TGTGCCAGCAGAGCAGTCGGGGAAACCGGGGAGCTGTTTTTT. Protein product: CASRAVGETGELFF.

This clonotype was seen a handful of times. The chain joins TRBV18 to TRBJ2-7, with D tentatively TRBD2 (7 bases). This CDR3 comprises 18 residues. Trimming left V 2 bases short and J 3 bases short, with 23 bases between. In germline, CDR1 is KGHSH, CDR2 LQKENI. CDR3 in amino acids: CASSPVAYREGLFYEQYF. Here the CDR3 DNA reads TGTGCCAGCTCACCAGTGGCCTACAGGGAGGGATTATTCTACGAGCAGTACTTC.

This clonotype was counted at least ten times. The chain is built from TRBV6-1 and TRBJ2-1, with D tentatively TRBD1 or TRBD2 (5 bases each). Germline V CDR1 and CDR2: MNHNS, SASEGT. CDR3 length equals 12 residues. The V and J ends lost 5 bases and 9 bases respectively, with 11 bases between them. The CDR3 region is CASSHRSGEQFF. As DNA, the CDR3 is TGTGCCAGCAGTCACAGGAGCGGTGAGCAGTTCTTC.

By share of the sample, this clonotype is large. V usage is TRBV29-1 and J usage is TRBJ2-1, with D perhaps given as TRBD1 or TRBD2 (6 bases each). CDR3 length: 11 residues. Germline V lookup: CDR1 SQVTM, CDR2 ANQGSEA. The ends were cut back, 7 bases at V and 5 bases at J, with 9 bases in the middle. The CDR3 bases are TGCAGCGGGGGGGCAGACAATGAGCAGTTCTTC. Its protein is CSGGADNEQFF.

This clonotype was seen a few times. The chain combines TRBV5-1 with TRBJ1-2; D unresolved. Trimming took off 0 bases at V and 2 bases at J, with 8 bases between the two ends. CDR3 length: 14 residues. CDR1 SGHRS and CDR2 YFSETQ come from the germline V gene. CDR3: CASSLGETNYGYTF. CDR3 bases: TGCGCCAGCAGCTTGGGGGAAACCAACTATGGCTACACCTTC.

In its sample, this clonotype was seen many times. V usage is TRBV7-3 and J usage is TRBJ2-1; 14 positions match TRBD2. The junction had 7 bases not matched to a gene; V was cut back by 1 base and J by 8 bases. CDR1 is SGHTA and CDR2 is FQGTGA in the germline V gene. This CDR3 spans 17 amino acids. CDR3 bases: TGTGCCAGCAGCTTAAAGCCCCCGGGACTAGCGGGAGATGAGCAGTTCTTC. Its protein is CASSLKPPGLAGDEQFF. Looking up the rest from reference TRBV7-3 and TRBJ2-1 gives the full variable domain: GAGVSQTPSNKVTEKGKYVELRCDPISGHTALYWYRQSLGQGPEFLIYFQGTGAADDSGLPNDRFFAVRPEGSVSTLKIQRTERGDSAVYLCASSLKPPGLAGDEQFFGPGTRLTVL.

V usage is TRBV6-5 and J usage is TRBJ1-1; D remains unclear. The V gene lost 0 bases and the J gene lost 2 bases, with 7 bases spanning the gap. Germline V lookup: CDR1 MNHEY, CDR2 SVGAGI. This CDR3 has 14 amino acids. The CDR3 sequence is CASSYSADNTEAFF. DNA of the CDR3: TGTGCCAGCAGTTACTCGGCAGATAACACTGAAGCTTTCTTT.

This clonotype has at least ten counts. This chain joins TRBV5-1 and TRBJ2-5; TRBD2 is a possible D gene (5 bases). V lost 5 bases to trimming and J lost 5 bases, with 13 bases between them. The germline CDR1 and CDR2 sequences are SGHRS and YFSETQ. There are 13 residues in the CDR3. The CDR3 spells CASRIGLDETQYF. The CDR3 DNA reads TGCGCCAGCAGGATTGGACTTGACGAGACCCAGTACTTC.

In its sample, this clonotype was seen a few times. V is TRBV6-2 or TRBV6-3 and J is TRBJ2-3; D gene uncertain. CDR1 is MNHEY and CDR2 is SVGEGT in the germline V gene. Trimming shortened V by 6 bases and J by 0 bases, and 13 bases separated the two germline ends. The CDR3 is 15 residues long. The CDR3 reads CASRWALTSTDTQYF. The CDR3 nucleotides read TGTGCCAGCAGGTGGGCACTTACTAGCACAGATACGCAGTATTTT.

At least ten counts were recorded for this clonotype. The chain employs TRBV4-2 and TRBJ1-1, with D tentatively TRBD1 (6 bases). The CDR3 consists of 15 residues. The germline V and J ends were trimmed by 0 bases and 7 bases, with 15 bases remaining between them. Germline CDR1 is LGHNA and CDR2 is YNFKEQ. CDR3 DNA: TGTGCCAGCAGCCAAGATGGACAGTCAAGGGATGAAGCTTTCTTT. Residues: CASSQDGQSRDEAFF.

The chain has TRBV20-1 and TRBJ2-5, with 9 nucleotides matching TRBD2. Germline V lookup: CDR1 DFQATT, CDR2 SNEGSKA (reference sequence). This CDR3 comprises 15 residues. V lost 3 bases, J lost 6 bases, and 11 bases stayed unmatched. The CDR3 sequence is CSASEPAGGGKTQYF. CDR3 DNA: TGCAGTGCTAGCGAGCCAGCGGGAGGCGGGAAGACCCAGTACTTC.

The chain links TRBV6-2 or TRBV6-3 to TRBJ1-2; 7 bases align to TRBD1. This CDR3 spans 13 amino acids. V dropped 6 bases and J dropped 5; count of bases not matched to a gene: 6. Germline CDR1 is MNHEY and CDR2 is SVGEGT. The chain's CDR3 is CASRRGTDYGYTF. The CDR3, as DNA: TGTGCCAGCAGACGAGGGACAGATTATGGCTACACCTTC.

This clonotype was picked up many times. The chain recombines TRBV10-3 with TRBJ2-1; 9 bases line up with TRBD2. CDR1 is ENHRY and CDR2 is SYGVKD in the germline V gene. CDR3 length: 15 residues. With 5 bases clipped from V and 7 bases from J, the junction kept 9 bases outside the gene matches. Here the CDR3 DNA reads TGTGCCATCAGTCTGACTAGCGGTACTATTAATGAGCAGTTCTTC. Its protein is CAISLTSGTINEQFF.

This chain connects TRBV11-3 to TRBJ1-5, with D perhaps TRBD1 (5 bases). CDR1 is SGHNT, CDR2 YENEEA, per germline. V was pared by 4 bases and J by 3 bases, with 7 bases between. The length of the CDR3 is 13 residues. This chain's CDR3 is CASSSGNNQPQHF. CDR3 in DNA: TGTGCCAGCAGCTCAGGGAACAATCAGCCCCAGCATTTT. The variable domain in full, completed from reference TRBV11-3 and TRBJ1-5, reads EAGVVQSPRYKIIEKKQPVAFWCNPISGHNTLYWYLQNLGQGPELLIRYENEEAVDDSQLPKDRFSAERLKGVDSTLKIQPAELGDSAVYLCASSSGNNQPQHFGDGTRLSIL.

This clonotype came up many times. The genes are TRBV20-1 and TRBJ2-3, with D possibly TRBD2 on 7 matching bases. The CDR3 extends over 18 amino acids. V shed 7 bases and J shed 5 bases, with 31 bases lying between them. Looked up from germline, CDR1 is DFQATT and CDR2 is SNEGSKA (reference sequence). DNA for the CDR3: TGCAGTGTTGGGGCCGTGATCCGTGAGGGGGGGTTACGAGATACGCAGTATTTT. Its protein product is CSVGAVIREGGLRDTQYF.